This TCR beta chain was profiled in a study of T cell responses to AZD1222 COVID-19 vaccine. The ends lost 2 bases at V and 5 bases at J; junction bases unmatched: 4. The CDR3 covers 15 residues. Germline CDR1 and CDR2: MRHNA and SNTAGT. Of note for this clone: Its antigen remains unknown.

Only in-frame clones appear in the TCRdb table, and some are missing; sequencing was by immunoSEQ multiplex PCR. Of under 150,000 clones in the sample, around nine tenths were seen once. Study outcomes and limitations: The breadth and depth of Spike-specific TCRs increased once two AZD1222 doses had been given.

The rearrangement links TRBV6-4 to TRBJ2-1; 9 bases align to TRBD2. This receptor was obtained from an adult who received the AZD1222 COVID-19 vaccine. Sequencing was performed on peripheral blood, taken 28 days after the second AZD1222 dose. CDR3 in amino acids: CASSDELAGNNEQFF. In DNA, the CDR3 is TGTGCCAGCAGTGACGAACTAGCGGGTAACAATGAGCAGTTCTTC.